The clone carrying this T cell receptor (beta chain) was recorded many times. The genomic DNA TCR beta CDR3 region underwent two rounds of multiplex PCR. First-round PCR employed TRBV- and TRBJ-specific primers for each gene. In the second PCR round, amplification relied on universal primers. TCRdb called the multiplex PCR reads again in MiXCR, with one record for every CDR3 protein. The sample carries some 15,000 distinct CDR3 sequences, approximately 29% recorded once. The germline V gene has CDR1 SGHTA and CDR2 FQGNSA. The CDR3 sequence is 15 residues long. Losses at the gene ends were 5 bases for V and 10 bases for J; bases not matched to a gene: 13. These data belong to a study of prognosis after radiotherapy for stage I lung cancer.

The clonotype was recovered from a donor of 50 years or more with non-small cell lung cancer. The J gene is TRBJ2-1, the V gene TRBV7-2; TRBD2 agrees at 8 bases. Here the sequenced sample was PBMCs, taken before or after stereotactic body radiation therapy (not recorded which). CDR3 residues: CASSPNTGTRHEQFF. The DNA for the CDR3 is TGTGCCAGCAGCCCAAATACGGGGACTAGACACGAGCAGTTCTTC.